A single TCR beta chain is shown here with its context. The antigen is unknown. Sequencing used immunoSEQ version 4 in survey mode. Only in-frame clones appear in the TCRdb table, and some are missing; sequencing was by immunoSEQ multiplex PCR. Of about 40,000 clones in the sample, approximately 80% are singletons; the top ten hold approximately 15%. V dropped 4 bases and J dropped 5; count of bases not matched to a gene: 9. Germline V lookup: CDR1 SEHNR, CDR2 FQNEAQ (reference sequence). The CDR3 spans 16 residues. The source of the sample is a study of persistence of HIV-infected CD4 T cells. About the study: A couple of participants gave one leukapheresis sample; others gave up to about 180 mL blood repeatedly.

Cells were stimulated with overlapping HIV-1 Gag 15-mer peptides. Sorted nonresponding memory CD4+ T cells were CD40L-negative, CD69-negative, CD45RO-high. The chain uses TRBV7-9 and TRBJ1-1; 11 bases align to TRBD1. Sample: CD4+ T cells sorted from PBMCs after roughly 19-hour stimulation, taken from a patient who received antiretroviral therapy. The origin of this receptor is an adult man with HIV who was CMV-seropositive. The CDR3 protein is CASSSPPGQGVTEAFF. The CDR3 DNA sequence: TGTGCCAGCAGCTCTCCCCCGGGACAGGGGGTGACTGAAGCTTTCTTT. The full variable domain, rest sourced from reference TRBV7-9 and TRBJ1-1, is DTGVSQNPRHKITKRGQNVTFRCDPISEHNRLYWYRQTLGQGPEFLTYFQNEAQLEKSRLLSDRFSAERPKGSFSTLEIQRTEQGDSAMYLCASSSPPGQGVTEAFFGQGTRLTVV.